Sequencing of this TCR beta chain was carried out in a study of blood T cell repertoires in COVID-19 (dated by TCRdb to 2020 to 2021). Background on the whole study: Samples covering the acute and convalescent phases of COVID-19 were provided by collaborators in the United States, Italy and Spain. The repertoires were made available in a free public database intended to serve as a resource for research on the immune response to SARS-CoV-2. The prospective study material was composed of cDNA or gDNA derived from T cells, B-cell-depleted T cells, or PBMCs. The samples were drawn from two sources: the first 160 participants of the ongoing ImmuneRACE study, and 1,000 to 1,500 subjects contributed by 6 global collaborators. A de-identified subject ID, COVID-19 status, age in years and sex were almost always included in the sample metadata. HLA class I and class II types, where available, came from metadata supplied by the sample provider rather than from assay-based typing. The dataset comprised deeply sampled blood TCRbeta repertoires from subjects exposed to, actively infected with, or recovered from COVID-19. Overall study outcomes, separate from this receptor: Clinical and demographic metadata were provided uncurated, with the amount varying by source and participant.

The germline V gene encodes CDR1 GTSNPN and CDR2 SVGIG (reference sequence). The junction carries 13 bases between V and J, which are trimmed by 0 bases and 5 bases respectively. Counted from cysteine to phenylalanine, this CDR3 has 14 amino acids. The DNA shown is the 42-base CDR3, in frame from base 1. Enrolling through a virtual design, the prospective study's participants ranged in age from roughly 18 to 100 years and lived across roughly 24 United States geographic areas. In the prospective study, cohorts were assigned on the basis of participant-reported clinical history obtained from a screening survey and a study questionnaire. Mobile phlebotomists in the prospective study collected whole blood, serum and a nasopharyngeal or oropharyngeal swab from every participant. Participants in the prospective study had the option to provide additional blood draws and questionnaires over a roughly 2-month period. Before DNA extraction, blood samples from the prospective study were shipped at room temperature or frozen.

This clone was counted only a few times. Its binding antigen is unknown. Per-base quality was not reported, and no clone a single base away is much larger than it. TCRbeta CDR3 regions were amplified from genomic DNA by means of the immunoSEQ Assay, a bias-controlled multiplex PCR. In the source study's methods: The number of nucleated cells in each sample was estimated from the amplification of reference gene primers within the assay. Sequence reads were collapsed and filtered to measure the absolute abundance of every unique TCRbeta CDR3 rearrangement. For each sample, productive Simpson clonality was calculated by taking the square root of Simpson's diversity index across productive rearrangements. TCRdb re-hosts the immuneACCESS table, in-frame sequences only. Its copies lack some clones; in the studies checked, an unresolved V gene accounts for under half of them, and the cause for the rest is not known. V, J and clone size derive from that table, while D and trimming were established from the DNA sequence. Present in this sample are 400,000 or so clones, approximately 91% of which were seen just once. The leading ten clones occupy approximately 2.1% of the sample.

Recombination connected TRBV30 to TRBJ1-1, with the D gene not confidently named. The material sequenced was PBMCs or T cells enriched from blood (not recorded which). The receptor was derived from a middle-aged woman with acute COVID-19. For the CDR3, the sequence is CAWSVISGDTEAFF. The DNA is TGTGCCTGGAGTGTAATAAGTGGAGATACTGAAGCTTTCTTT.